Presented here are 5 T cell receptor beta chains from one specimen sequenced in a study of blood T cells in healthy people across ages. Combining a sample-barcoded 5' primer with a J-beta primer mix, a second PCR ran for about 7 to 12 cycles. MiXCR, run by TCRdb on the 5' RACE reads, gives a single entry per CDR3 protein. The repertoire consists of around 500,000 distinct CDR3 sequences, with around a quarter occurring once and the leading ten covering 3.6%. These sequences were also reported in another study, on T cells of mothers and their children.

The sequenced sample was blood. The receptors stem from a boy aged 2 to 9 in good health.

This clonotype appeared a few times. The chain recombines TRBV12-3 or TRBV12-4 with TRBJ1-4; D perhaps matches TRBD1 (5 bases). V lost 1 base to trimming and J lost 6 bases, with 9 bases between them. The CDR3 is 14 amino acids. This chain's CDR3 is CASSLDGAHEKLFF. In DNA form, the CDR3 reads TGTGCCAGCAGTTTAGACGGGGCTCATGAAAAACTGTTTTTT.

This clonotype was seen at least ten times. The chain joins TRBV5-1 to TRBJ2-1; TRBD2 matches at 7 bases. Germline assignment: CDR1 SGHRS and CDR2 YFSETQ. The CDR3 loop spans 14 amino acids. The ends lost 2 bases at V and 5 bases at J; junction bases unmatched: 4. The CDR3 DNA reads as TGCGCCAGCAGCTTCGGGACTACCAACAATGAGCAGTTCTTC. It is translated as CASSFGTTNNEQFF.

The chain joins TRBV5-1 to TRBJ2-2, with 7 bases lining up with TRBD2. The J segment lost 7 bases and the V segment lost 0 bases, leaving 9 bases of the junction unmatched. There are 16 residues in the CDR3. The V gene's germline CDR1 is SGHRS and CDR2 YFSETQ. CDR3 sequence: CASSLGAAGANGELFF. As DNA, the CDR3 is TGCGCCAGCAGCTTGGGAGCTGCGGGAGCTAACGGGGAGCTGTTTTTT.

In its sample, this clonotype was seen a few times. The rearrangement links TRBV6-2 or TRBV6-3 to TRBJ2-1, with a tentative D call TRBD2 (6 bases). The CDR3 covers 17 residues. V lost 1 base and J lost 3, with 16 bases in between. Germline CDR1 reads MNHEY; CDR2 reads SVGEGT. CDR3 sequence: CASSYLQLVGGYNEQFF. The CDR3 DNA sequence: TGTGCCAGCAGTTACTTACAGCTGGTCGGGGGCTACAATGAGCAGTTCTTC.

In this sample, this clonotype turned up a few times. The chain recombines TRBV10-3 with TRBJ2-1; perhaps TRBD2 as D (6 bases). CDR3 length: 12 residues. CDR1 and CDR2 from the germline V gene are ENHRY and SYGVKD. The V end lost 5 bases, the J end lost 12 bases, and 14 bases lay between the germline ends. The CDR3 DNA follows: TGTGCCATCAGTCCCCGGGGGAGCGGGCAGTTCTTC. Translating gives CAISPRGSGQFF.